The next 24 T cell receptor beta chains were all read from a single sample in a study of T cells in Graves' hyperthyroidism and ophthalmopathy. Amplification of TCR beta CDR3 regions was performed using RNA transcripts as template. Using the HTBI primer set, a first-round RT-PCR was run on the TCR CDR3. Via MiXCR, TCRdb re-called the multiplex PCR reads, giving one row per CDR3 protein. The sample comprises about 640,000 distinct CDR3 sequences, 45% of which are singletons, and less than 9% rests with the top ten. The sequencing sample was made of peripheral blood or thyroid tissue (not recorded which). The receptor source for this set is an adult man with Graves' disease, either hyperthyroidism or ophthalmopathy (not recorded which).

This clonotype has a count of ten or more. The J gene is TRBJ1-5, the V gene TRBV24-1, with D tentatively TRBD1 (5 bases). Trimming took 4 bases from V and 2 from J, leaving 17 bases between them. This CDR3 region has 17 residues. Looked up from germline, CDR1 is KGHDR and CDR2 is SFDVKD. As DNA, the CDR3 is TGTGCCACCAGTGACGGGGCAGCCTCATATGGCAATCAGCCCCAGCATTTT. It encodes CATSDGAASYGNQPQHF.

The chain carries TRBV9 and TRBJ2-2; 8 bases fit TRBD1. Germline V CDR1 and CDR2: SGDLS, YYNGEE. The length of the CDR3 is 15 residues. Trimming took 4 bases from V and 7 from J; bases not matched to a gene: 9. CDR3 bases: TGTGCCAGCAGCACCGGACAGGGAAACTTCGGGGAGCTGTTTTTT. As protein: CASSTGQGNFGELFF.

The table lists this clonotype with a count of one. A much larger clone differs by one base, so this may be a read error. The chain combines TRBV7-9 with TRBJ1-6; 7 bases map to TRBD1. From germline, CDR1 is SEHNR and CDR2 FQNEAQ (reference sequence). The V gene end was trimmed by 0 bases and the J gene end by 9 bases; junction bases not matched to a gene: 5. The CDR3 is made up of 15 amino acids. The CDR3 nucleotides read TGTGCCAGCAGCTTAGCAGGGGGCGCTTCTTCACCCCTCCACTTT. It translates to CASSLAGGASSPLHF. The full variable domain, in which reference TRBV7-9 and TRBJ1-6 provide the parts outside the CDR3, is DTGVSQNPRHKITKRGQNVTFRCDPISEHNRLYWYRQTLGQGPEFLTYFQNEAQLEKSRLLSDRFSAERPKGSFSTLEIQRTEQGDSAMYLCASSLAGGASSPLHFGNGTRLTVT.

This clonotype occurred a few times. The J gene is TRBJ1-5, the V gene TRBV28; D gene uncertain. Germline V gives CDR1 MDHEN, CDR2 SYDVKM. V lost 6 bases and J lost 5, with 5 bases in between. CDR3 length equals 11 residues. CDR3 residues: CASRQHQPQHF. CDR3 in DNA: TGTGCCAGCAGACAGCATCAGCCCCAGCATTTT.

The V gene is TRBV29-1, the J gene TRBJ2-5, with TRBD2 matching 15 bases. Trimming at V came to 7 bases and at J to 5 bases, leaving 8 bases not matched to a gene. This CDR3 region has 15 residues. The germline V gene encodes CDR1 SQVTM and CDR2 ANQGSEA. The CDR3 nucleotides read TGCAGCGCTGATGGACTAGCGGGGGGGCCCGAGACCCAGTACTTC. It codes for CSADGLAGGPETQYF.

This clonotype has only a few counts. The chain uses TRBV6-5 and TRBJ2-7; 7 positions agree with TRBD1. There are 15 residues in the CDR3. In germline, CDR1 is MNHEY, CDR2 SVGAGI. Trimming at V came to 6 bases and at J to 6 bases, leaving 14 bases not matched to a gene. The CDR3 reads CASSNGRDRAAEQYF. The CDR3 DNA is TGTGCCAGCAGCAATGGCCGAGACAGGGCTGCCGAGCAGTACTTC.

In regard to this clonotype: This sequence may be a read error, since a much larger clone differs from it by one base. The chain joins TRBV2 to TRBJ1-4; D might be TRBD1 (5 bases). CDR3 length: 14 residues. Germline V lookup: CDR1 SNHLY, CDR2 FYNNEI. CDR3 sequence: CASRDLSTNEKLSF. The CDR3 region has the DNA TGTGCCAGCCGGGACCTCTCAACTAATGAAAAACTGTCTTTT.

This clonotype was recorded only once. With a much larger clone just one base away, this may be a read error. V and J are TRBV7-6 and TRBJ2-5; D is possibly TRBD2 (5 bases). Germline values: CDR1 SGHVS, CDR2 FNYEAQ. The V end lost 8 bases, the J end lost 5 bases, and 15 bases lay between the germline ends. The CDR3 is 13 amino acids. The CDR3 sequence is CASGRTYGETQYF. The CDR3 coding sequence is TGTGCCAGCGGCCGGACTTACGGGGAGACCCAGTACTTC.

This clonotype was seen more than once but under ten times. V gene TRBV5-4 combines with J gene TRBJ2-7; D is unresolved. This CDR3 is built from 13 residues. V was cut by 7 bases and J by 0 bases, with 11 bases left in between. The germline gives CDR1 SGHNT, CDR2 YYREEE (reference sequence). The CDR3 nucleotides are TGTGCCAGCGGGCGACTCAGCTCCTACGAGCAGTACTTC. It translates to CASGRLSSYEQYF.

Remarks on this clonotype: The final CDR3 position lacks the conserved phenylalanine or tryptophan, pointing to a likely read error. The V gene is TRBV2, the J gene TRBJ2-5; D uncertain. CDR1 is SNHLY and CDR2 is FYNNEI in the germline V gene. V was pared by 5 bases and J by 2 bases, with 6 bases between. The CDR3 is made up of 12 amino acids. The DNA of the CDR3 is TGTGCCAGCAGTCTGGGGCAAGAGACCCAGTACTTG. Amino acid sequence: CASSLGQETQYL.

V is TRBV7-9 and J is TRBJ2-5; 11 bases are shared with TRBD2. Germline assignment: CDR1 SEHNR and CDR2 FQNEAQ (reference sequence). The CDR3 runs 15 residues. The ends lost 6 bases at V and 3 bases at J; junction bases unmatched: 6. DNA of the CDR3: TGTGCCAGCAGTCGAGAACTAGCGGGAGAAGAGACCCAGTACTTC. Protein sequence: CASSRELAGEETQYF.

The CDR3 loop is CASSQDFANTALYGYTF. CDR3 DNA: TGTGCCAGCAGCCAAGATTTTGCCAATACAGCCCTCTATGGCTACACCTTC. V is TRBV25-1 and J is TRBJ1-2; no reliable D call. Trimming cost V 6 bases and J 4 bases, with 24 bases left between them. CDR3 length: 17 amino acids. CDR1 is MGHDK and CDR2 is SYGVNS in the germline V gene.

This clonotype came up many times. The V gene is TRBV10-2, the J gene TRBJ2-7; D is possibly TRBD1 or TRBD2 (5 bases each). Trimming removed 4 bases from V and 2 bases from J, with 15 bases in between. Germline V gene data show CDR1 as WSHSY and CDR2 as SAAADI. The CDR3 extends over 15 amino acids. This CDR3 reads CASSGGGAGTYEQYF. The DNA of the CDR3 is TGCGCCAGCAGTGGGGGTGGGGCCGGGACCTACGAGCAGTACTTC.

Many counts were recorded for this clonotype. The chain uses TRBV5-4 and TRBJ1-2; D is undetermined. The CDR3 totals 14 residues. The V gene lost 0 bases and the J gene lost 3 bases, with 9 bases spanning the gap. Germline CDR1 is SGHNT and CDR2 is YYREEE (reference sequence). The CDR3 loop is CASSLGNEDYGYTF. In DNA form, the CDR3 reads TGTGCCAGCAGCTTGGGCAACGAGGACTATGGCTACACCTTC.

The genes are TRBV7-9 and TRBJ2-7, with D perhaps matching TRBD1 (6 bases). The CDR3 length is 15 residues. Trimming took off 4 bases at V and 3 bases at J, with 16 bases between the two ends. Germline V gives CDR1 SEHNR, CDR2 FQNEAQ (reference sequence). The CDR3, as DNA: TGTGCCAGCAGCTCTGACAGGAGCGGCCTCTACGAGCAGTACTTC. It encodes CASSSDRSGLYEQYF.

As regards this clonotype: This could be a read error, since a much larger clone is one nucleotide away. V and J are TRBV15 and TRBJ2-7; D gene uncertain. The V end lost 6 bases, the J end lost 7 bases, and 10 bases lay between the germline ends. This CDR3 contains 11 residues. Germline V gene data show CDR1 as LNHNV and CDR2 as YYDKDF (reference sequence). The CDR3 coding sequence is TGTGCCACCAGTGATCCTCGAGAGCAGTACTTC. This codes for CATSDPREQYF.

The chain employs TRBV12-3 or TRBV12-4 and TRBJ1-4; tentatively, D is TRBD1 (6 bases). CDR3 length: 14 amino acids. Trimming removed 1 base at V and 13 bases at J, with 16 bases between. The CDR3, as DNA: TGTGCCAGCAGTTTAGGAACAGGGAGGGGATTACTGTTTTTT. Residues: CASSLGTGRGLLFF.

This chain uses TRBV29-1 with TRBJ2-7; 9 positions agree with TRBD2. CDR1 and CDR2 from the germline V gene are SQVTM and ANQGSEA. V lost 3 bases to trimming and J lost 2 bases; unmatched junction nucleotides: 5. The CDR3 runs to 14 residues. The CDR3 DNA follows: TGCAGCGTTGAGGAGACTAGCGGTACCTACGAGCAGTACTTC. This encodes CSVEETSGTYEQYF.

The V gene is TRBV6-5, the J gene TRBJ1-5; tentative D call: TRBD1 (6 bases). The germline V gene has CDR1 MNHEY and CDR2 SVGAGI. The CDR3 is 14 amino acids. The V and J ends lost 6 bases and 3 bases respectively, with 12 bases between them. CDR3 region: CASRETGYNQPQHF. As DNA, the CDR3 is TGTGCCAGCAGGGAGACAGGTTACAATCAGCCCCAGCATTTT.

This clonotype occurred once. This rearrangement joins TRBV25-1 to TRBJ1-2; possible D gene TRBD1, 6 bases. The V and J ends lost 6 bases and 3 bases respectively, with 14 bases between them. CDR1 and CDR2 (germline): MGHDK, SYGVNS. The CDR3 is 14 amino acids. The CDR3 reads CASRVGQRHYGYTF. CDR3 DNA: TGTGCCAGCAGAGTAGGACAGCGGCACTATGGCTACACCTTC.

Ten or more counts support this clonotype. V gene TRBV29-1 combines with J gene TRBJ1-2; 10 bases match TRBD1. The length of the CDR3 is 13 residues. The germline V gene encodes CDR1 SQVTM and CDR2 ANQGSEA. The J segment lost 2 bases and the V segment lost 4 bases, leaving 1 base of the junction unmatched. The DNA of the CDR3 is TGCAGCGTTGGGGACAGGGGCAACTATGGCTACACCTTC. Translated, it gives CSVGDRGNYGYTF.

This clonotype was seen many times. The chain recombines TRBV10-2 with TRBJ1-5; no firm D call. CDR3 size: 16 residues. Germline lookup yields CDR1 WSHSY and CDR2 SAAADI. V was clipped by 5 bases and J by 5 bases, with 19 bases between them. The CDR3, as DNA: TGCGCCAGCAGTAGGGCCGATCCCCAGCGTGATCAGCCCCAGCATTTT. Its protein product is CASSRADPQRDQPQHF.

Worth noting for this clonotype: A much more abundant neighbour one base away suggests this may be a read error. J is TRBJ1-5 and V is TRBV15; a weak D match, TRBD1 (5 bases). CDR1 is LNHNV and CDR2 is YYDKDF in the germline V gene (reference sequence). The germline V and J ends were trimmed by 0 bases and 6 bases, with 12 bases remaining between them. The CDR3 spans 15 residues. CDR3 protein: CATSRDRGDGQPQHF. DNA of the CDR3: TGTGCCACCAGCAGAGATCGGGGGGACGGTCAGCCCCAGCATTTT.

To note about this clonotype: At one boundary the junction diverges from the germline segment, which might be a read error. The V gene is TRBV7-8, the J gene TRBJ1-4; D remains ambiguous. CDR3 length: 14 amino acids. Looked up from germline, CDR1 is SGHVS and CDR2 is FQNEAQ. The CDR3 region is CASSPRTWGEKLLF. DNA of the CDR3: TGTGCCAGCAGCCCGCGGACTTGGGGTGAAAAACTGCTTTTT.